Following are 6 T cell receptor beta chains from one sample sequenced in a study of vaccination and CD4 T cells after COVID-19. Treatment defined: approximately 9-day PBMC culture with coronavirus spike peptide pools or control peptides (ViraFEST assay). Oncomine TCR Beta short-read sequencing was applied to DNA from cultured CD4+ T cells. TCRdb ran MiXCR on the PCR reads and lists one entry per CDR3 protein. Among 17,000 or so distinct CDR3 sequences listed, around 45% were seen once. What these receptors recognize is not known. Sequences were derived from CD4+ T cells from blood, cultured in vitro, sampled before SARS-CoV-2 vaccination. These receptors were obtained from a human donor who had recovered from COVID-19.

V is TRBV4-3 and J is TRBJ1-2; D is unclear. The V end lost 1 base, the J end lost 8 bases, and 11 bases lay between the germline ends. Looked up from germline, CDR1 is LGHNA and CDR2 is YSLEER. The length of the CDR3 is 13 residues. CDR3 in amino acids: CASSQVTGNGYTF. As DNA, the CDR3 is TGCGCCAGCAGCCAAGTTACTGGGAACGGCTACACCTTC.

This clonotype was seen more than once but under ten times. This sequence joins TRBV15 and TRBJ2-3; 10 bases map to TRBD1. V shed 6 bases, J shed 4 bases, and the junction held 7 bases outside the gene matches. From germline, CDR1 is LNHNV and CDR2 YYDKDF (reference sequence). The CDR3 length is 15 residues. Here the CDR3 reads CATSTRDRGSDTQYF. In DNA, the CDR3 is TGTGCCACCAGTACCCGGGACAGGGGTTCAGATACGCAGTATTTT. The entire variable domain, with the rest obtained from reference TRBV15 and TRBJ2-3, is as follows: DAMVIQNPRYQVTQFGKPVTLSCSQTLNHNVMYWYQQKSSQAPKLLFHYYDKDFNNEADTPDNFQSRRPNTSFCFLDIRSPGLGDTAMYLCATSTRDRGSDTQYFGPGTRLTVL.

This clonotype was seen a few times. This chain uses TRBV20-1 with TRBJ1-1, with D hard to call. Per germline, CDR1 DFQATT and CDR2 SNEGSKA (reference sequence). V was pared by 2 bases and J by 6 bases, with 13 bases between. This CDR3 is built from 13 residues. CDR3 in DNA: TGCAGTGCTAGATCCTTCGCAGAAGCTGAAGCTTTCTTT. It specifies CSARSFAEAEAFF.

V is TRBV6-1 and J is TRBJ1-1; the D gene is possibly TRBD1 (5 bases). This CDR3 contains 15 residues. V was shortened by 5 bases and J by 1 base, with 14 bases between the two germline ends. From germline, CDR1 is MNHNS and CDR2 SASEGT. In nucleotides, the CDR3 is TGTGCCAGCAGTCCAACCAGGGAGGGGAACACTGAAGCTTTCTTT. It is translated as CASSPTREGNTEAFF.

V is TRBV2 and J is TRBJ1-1, with unresolved D. CDR3 size: 14 residues. Germline-derived CDR1 and CDR2 are SNHLY and FYNNEI. The germline V and J ends were trimmed by 2 bases and 1 base, with 8 bases remaining between them. CDR3 residues: CASSEMGENTEAFF. For the CDR3, the DNA is TGTGCCAGCAGTGAAATGGGAGAGAACACTGAAGCTTTCTTT.

The chain uses TRBV10-3 and TRBJ2-5, with TRBD2 matching over 11 bases. Germline V gene sequence: CDR1 ENHRY, CDR2 SYGVKD. V trimming: 6 bases; J trimming: 3 bases; junction bases outside the gene matches: 9. CDR3 length: 16 amino acids. The CDR3 region is CAIRNPSGGTEETQYF. The CDR3 DNA sequence: TGTGCCATCAGGAATCCTAGCGGGGGGACCGAAGAGACCCAGTACTTC.